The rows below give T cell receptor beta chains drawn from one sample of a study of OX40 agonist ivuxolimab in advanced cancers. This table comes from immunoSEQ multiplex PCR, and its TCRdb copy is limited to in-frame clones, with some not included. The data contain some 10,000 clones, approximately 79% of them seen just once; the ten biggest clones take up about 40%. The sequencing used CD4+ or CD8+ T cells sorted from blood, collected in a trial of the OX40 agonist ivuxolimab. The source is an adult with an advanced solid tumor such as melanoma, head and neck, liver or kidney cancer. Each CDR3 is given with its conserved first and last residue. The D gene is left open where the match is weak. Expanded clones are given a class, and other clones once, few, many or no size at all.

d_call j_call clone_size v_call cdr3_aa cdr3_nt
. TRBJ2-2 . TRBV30 CAWSTFSGGELFF TGTGCCTGGAGTACCTTCAGCGGCGGGGAGCTGTTTTTT
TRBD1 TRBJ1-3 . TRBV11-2 CASSRTGVRSGSGNTIYF TGTGCCAGCAGCCGGACAGGGGTCCGGAGCGGTTCTGGAAACACCATATATTTT
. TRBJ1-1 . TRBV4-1 CASSQAGNTEAFF TGCGCCAGCAGCCAAGCAGGAAACACTGAAGCTTTCTTT
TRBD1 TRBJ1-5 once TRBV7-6 CASSLGPGGQPQHF TGTGCCAGCAGCTTAGGTCCAGGGGGCCAGCCCCAGCATTTT
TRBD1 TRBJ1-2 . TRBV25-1 CASSGSGTGGFSNYGYTF TGTGCCAGCAGTGGTTCAGGTACAGGGGGCTTTTCGAACTATGGCTACACCTTC
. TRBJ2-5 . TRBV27 CASSSSLGAGTQYF TGTGCCAGCAGTTCTAGCCTAGGGGCCGGGACCCAGTACTTC
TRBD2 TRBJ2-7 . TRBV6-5 CASTDLAGAYEQYF TGTGCCAGCACCGACCTAGCGGGAGCATACGAGCAGTACTTC
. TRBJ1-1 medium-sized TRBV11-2 CASSPGGRREAFF TGTGCCAGCAGCCCCGGGGGGCGACGGGAAGCTTTCTTT
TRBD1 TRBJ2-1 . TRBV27 CASRRDRESGGEQFF TGTGCCAGCAGAAGGGACAGGGAATCGGGGGGTGAGCAGTTCTTC
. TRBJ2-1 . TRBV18 CASSGVSGHNEQFF TGTGCCAGCTCAGGGGTCTCCGGGCACAATGAGCAGTTCTTC
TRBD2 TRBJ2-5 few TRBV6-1 CASSGLAEQETQYF TGTGCCAGCAGTGGGCTAGCGGAGCAAGAGACCCAGTACTTC
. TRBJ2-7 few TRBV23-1 CASSQIGRDRSSYEQYF TGCGCCAGCAGTCAAATAGGGAGGGACAGGAGCTCCTACGAGCAGTACTTC
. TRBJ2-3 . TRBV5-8 CASSHFSREVDTQYF TGTGCCAGCAGCCACTTTAGCAGGGAAGTAGATACGCAGTATTTT
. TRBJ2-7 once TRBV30 CAWSELNLEQYF TGTGCCTGGAGTGAATTGAATCTCGAGCAGTACTTC
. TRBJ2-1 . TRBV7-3 CASSLKFTAWPHKEQFF TGTGCCAGCAGCTTAAAGTTTACGGCGTGGCCCCACAAGGAGCAGTTCTTC
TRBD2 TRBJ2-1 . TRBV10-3 CAISESPAGAGDEQFF TGTGCCATCAGTGAGTCCCCCGCGGGAGCGGGGGATGAGCAGTTCTTC
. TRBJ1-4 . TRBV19 CAAGGALEGEKLFF TGTGCGGCGGGAGGGGCCTTGGAGGGCGAAAAACTGTTTTTT
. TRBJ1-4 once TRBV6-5 CASSYSDSDEKLFF TGTGCCAGCAGTTACTCGGACAGCGATGAAAAACTGTTTTTT
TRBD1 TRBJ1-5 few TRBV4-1 CASSQAGTGVLSNQPQHF TGCGCCAGCAGCCAAGCCGGGACAGGTGTTTTGAGCAATCAGCCCCAGCATTTT
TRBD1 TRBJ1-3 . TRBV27 CASSLSQGAGNTIYF TGTGCCAGCAGTTTATCTCAGGGGGCTGGAAACACCATATATTTT
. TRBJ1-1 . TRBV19 CASSIALNEAFF TGTGCCAGTAGTATCGCGCTGAATGAAGCTTTCTTT
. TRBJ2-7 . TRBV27 CASSRQGGGYEQYF TGTGCCAGCAGTCGACAGGGAGGGGGTTACGAGCAGTACTTC
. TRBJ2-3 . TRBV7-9 CASTPRGGTDTQYF TGTGCCAGCACCCCTCGCGGGGGCACAGATACGCAGTATTTT
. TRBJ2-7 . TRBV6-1 CASSPPSYEQYF TGTGCCAGCAGTCCCCCGTCCTACGAGCAGTACTTC
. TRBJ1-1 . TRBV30 CAWSVYRAEAFF TGTGCCTGGAGTGTATATAGGGCTGAAGCTTTCTTT
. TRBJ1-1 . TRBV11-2 CASSLQMNTEAFF TGTGCCAGCAGCCTACAGATGAACACTGAAGCTTTCTTT
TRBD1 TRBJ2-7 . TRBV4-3 CASSQVRDSSTRQYF TGCGCCAGCAGCCAAGTACGGGACAGTTCTACGAGGCAGTACTTC
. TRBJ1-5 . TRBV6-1 CASEPANYQPQHF TGTGCCAGCGAACCTGCGAACTATCAGCCCCAGCATTTT
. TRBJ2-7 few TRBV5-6 CASSFGGRSSYEQYF TGTGCCAGCAGCTTTGGAGGACGGAGCTCCTACGAGCAGTACTTC
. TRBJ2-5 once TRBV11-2 CASSYSGDQETQYF TGTGCCAGCAGCTATTCAGGGGATCAAGAGACCCAGTACTTC
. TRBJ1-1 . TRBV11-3 CASSLEPVPGHQNTEAFF TGTGCCAGCAGCTTAGAACCCGTCCCGGGACACCAGAACACTGAAGCTTTCTTT
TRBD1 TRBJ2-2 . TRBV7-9 CASSLRGQAGELFF TGTGCCAGCAGCTTACGCGGACAGGCCGGGGAGCTGTTTTTT
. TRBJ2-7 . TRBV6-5 CASSLDSYEQYF TGTGCCAGCAGTCTCGACTCCTACGAGCAGTACTTC
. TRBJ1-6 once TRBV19 CASSLTGANNSPLHF TGTGCCAGTAGTCTGACAGGTGCTAATAATTCACCCCTCCACTTT
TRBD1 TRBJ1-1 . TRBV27 CASRMTGADTEAFF TGTGCCAGCAGAATGACAGGGGCGGACACTGAAGCTTTCTTT
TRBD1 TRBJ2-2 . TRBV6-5 CASSPDRGHTGELFF TGTGCCAGCAGCCCTGACAGGGGGCACACCGGGGAGCTGTTTTTT
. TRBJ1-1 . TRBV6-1 CASSETGTEAFF TGTGCCAGCAGTGAAACGGGCACTGAAGCTTTCTTT
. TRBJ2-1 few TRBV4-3 CASSQSFGNEQFF TGCGCCAGCAGCCAGTCATTTGGAAATGAGCAGTTCTTC
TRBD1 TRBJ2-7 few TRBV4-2 CASSPPGGEHYEQYF TGTGCCAGCAGCCCGCCAGGGGGCGAACACTACGAGCAGTACTTC
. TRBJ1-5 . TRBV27 CASSSTAVQPQHF TGTGCCAGCAGTTCAACGGCGGTCCAGCCCCAGCATTTT
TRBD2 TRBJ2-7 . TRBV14 CASSRLAGYEQYF TGTGCCAGCAGCCGACTAGCGGGGTACGAGCAGTACTTC
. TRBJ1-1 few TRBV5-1 CASSLAGLAFF TGCGCCAGCAGCTTGGCCGGACTAGCTTTCTTT